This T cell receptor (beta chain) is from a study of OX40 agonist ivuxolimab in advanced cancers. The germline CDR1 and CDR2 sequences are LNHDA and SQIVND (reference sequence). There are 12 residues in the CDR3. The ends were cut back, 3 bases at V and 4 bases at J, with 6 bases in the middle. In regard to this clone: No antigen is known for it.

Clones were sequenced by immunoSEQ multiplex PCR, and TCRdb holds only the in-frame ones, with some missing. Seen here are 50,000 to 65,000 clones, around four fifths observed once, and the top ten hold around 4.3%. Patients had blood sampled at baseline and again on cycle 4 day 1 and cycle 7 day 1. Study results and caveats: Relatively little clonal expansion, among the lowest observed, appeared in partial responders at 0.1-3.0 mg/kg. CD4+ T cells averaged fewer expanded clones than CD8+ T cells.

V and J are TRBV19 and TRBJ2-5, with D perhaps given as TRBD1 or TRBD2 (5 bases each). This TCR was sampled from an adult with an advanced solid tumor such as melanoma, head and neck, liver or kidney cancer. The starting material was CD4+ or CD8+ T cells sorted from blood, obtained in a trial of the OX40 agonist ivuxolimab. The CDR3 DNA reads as TGTGCCAGTAGTATGAGGGGAGAGACCCAGTACTTC. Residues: CASSMRGETQYF.